The next 22 T cell receptor beta chains were all read from a single sample in a study of cytomegalovirus exposure and HLA in healthy donors. This PCR relied on a set of 60 Vbeta primers and 13 Jbeta primers. Only in-frame clones appear in the TCRdb table, and some are missing; sequencing was by immunoSEQ multiplex PCR. The table for this sample gives around 55,000 clones. The sequencing input was PBMCs. These receptors all come from a man aged 50-59 years in good health and CMV-seropositive.

The chain joins TRBV19 to TRBJ1-3, with D tentatively TRBD1 (5 bases). Germline V gene data show CDR1 as LNHDA and CDR2 as SQIVND (reference sequence). Trimming shortened V by 3 bases and J by 0 bases, and 9 bases separated the two germline ends. The CDR3 spans 15 residues. CDR3 loop: CASSIGGASGNTIYF. In nucleotides, the CDR3 is TGTGCCAGTAGTATCGGAGGGGCCTCTGGAAACACCATATATTTT.

The chain carries TRBV18 and TRBJ2-7, with a possible D match to TRBD1 (5 bases). V lost 1 base to trimming and J lost 2 bases, with 6 bases between them. Germline V gene sequence: CDR1 KGHSH, CDR2 LQKENI. The CDR3 covers 13 residues. The CDR3 region is CASSPQGPYEQYF. CDR3 DNA: TGTGCCAGCTCACCACAGGGGCCCTACGAGCAGTACTTC.

The chain joins TRBV7-2 to TRBJ1-1; 9 positions agree with TRBD1. Per the germline V gene, CDR1 is SGHTA and CDR2 is FQGNSA. The junction had 8 bases not matched to a gene; V was cut back by 5 bases and J by 4 bases. The CDR3 has 15 amino acids. The CDR3 coding sequence is TGTGCCAGCAGCCTCGGGACAGGGAAGGGCACTGAAGCTTTCTTT. Translating gives CASSLGTGKGTEAFF.

The rearrangement uses TRBV6-1 and TRBJ2-4; 11 positions match TRBD2. The CDR3 spans 16 residues. After removal of 4 bases from V and 3 bases from J, the junction contained 5 bases not matched to a gene. In germline, CDR1 is MNHNS, CDR2 SASEGT. The CDR3 region has the DNA TGTGCCAGCAGTGTGGGACTAGCGGAGGGCAAAAACATTCAGTACTTC. It is translated as CASSVGLAEGKNIQYF.

The chain couples TRBV15 to TRBJ2-5; TRBD1 matches at 7 bases. V was clipped by 5 bases and J by 2 bases; unmatched bases: 5. The germline CDR1 and CDR2 sequences are LNHNV and YYDKDF (reference sequence). The CDR3 runs to 14 residues. The CDR3 spells CATSAWDSQETQYF. In DNA, the CDR3 is TGTGCCACCAGCGCCTGGGACAGTCAAGAGACCCAGTACTTC.

DNA of the CDR3: TGTGCCAGCAGTTTAAAAGGACAGGGGGCGCGGAATGAGCAGTTCTTC. It translates to CASSLKGQGARNEQFF. The chain links TRBV27 to TRBJ2-1; 11 bases fit TRBD1. The CDR3 extends over 16 amino acids. V was clipped by 2 bases and J by 7 bases; unmatched bases: 7. In germline, CDR1 is MNHEY, CDR2 SMNVEV (reference sequence).

The rearrangement links TRBV5-4 to TRBJ1-2; D call uncertain. This CDR3 is built from 17 residues. V was shortened by 1 base and J by 0 bases, with 16 bases between the two germline ends. Germline V CDR1 and CDR2: SGHNT, YYREEE (reference sequence). The CDR3 spells CASSLSYAERTNYGYTF. The CDR3 nucleotides read TGTGCCAGCAGCTTGAGTTACGCAGAACGAACTAACTATGGCTACACCTTC.

V is TRBV7-2 and J is TRBJ1-2, with TRBD1 as a possible D gene (5 bases). The CDR3 is 16 residues long. The V end lost 1 base, the J end lost 5 bases, and 17 bases lay between the germline ends. Germline V CDR1 and CDR2: SGHTA, FQGNSA. DNA for the CDR3: TGTGCCAGCAGCTTAGAAGGGGCAGGGAGGTGGTATGGCTACACCTTC. This encodes CASSLEGAGRWYGYTF.

V is TRBV11-2 and J is TRBJ1-5, with 7 bases lining up with TRBD1. With V trimmed by 4 bases and J by 2 bases, 8 bases remained unmatched. This CDR3 is 16 amino acids long. Germline V gene lookup returns CDR1 SGHAT and CDR2 FQNNGV. The DNA of the CDR3 is TGTGCCAGCAGCTCCGTACAGGGGAAGCGCAATCAGCCCCAGCATTTT. Protein product: CASSSVQGKRNQPQHF.

Concerning this clone: The junction departs from germline at one end; a sequencing error may be responsible. This chain links TRBV6-1 with TRBJ2-3; 14 bases line up with TRBD2. This CDR3 has 19 residues. CDR1 is MNHNS, CDR2 SASEGT, per germline. CDR3 protein: CASSEAGLAGALPTDKQYF. The CDR3 DNA is TGTGCCAGCAGTGAAGCGGGACTAGCGGGGGCCCTCCCCACAGATAAGCAGTATTTT.

The gene calls are TRBV28 and TRBJ2-1; D is possibly TRBD2 (6 bases). CDR3 length: 13 residues. V lost 6 bases and J lost 12, with 18 bases in between. Germline V CDR1 and CDR2: MDHEN, SYDVKM. CDR3 bases: TGTGCCAGCAGCTCGGGGGTCAGGACGCTGCAGTTCTTC. This encodes CASSSGVRTLQFF.

The chain links TRBV10-3 to TRBJ2-1, with 10 positions matching TRBD1. The trim removed 0 bases at V and 7 bases at J, leaving 6 bases unmatched. Germline loops: CDR1 ENHRY, CDR2 SYGVKD. The CDR3 contains 16 residues. CDR3 DNA sequence: TGTGCCATCAGTGAGTCGAGACAGGGGGCTGCGAATGAGCAGTTCTTC. Translation gives CAISESRQGAANEQFF.

DNA for the CDR3: TGTGCCAGCAGCTTTCCTAGACAAGAGACCCAGTACTTC. Translated: CASSFPRQETQYF. V is TRBV7-9 and J is TRBJ2-5; no clear D gene. Germline lookup yields CDR1 SEHNR and CDR2 FQNEAQ (reference sequence). The CDR3 has 13 amino acids. Trimming cost V 3 bases and J 2 bases, with 7 bases left between them.

The chain combines TRBV7-2 with TRBJ1-1, with D maybe TRBD1 (5 bases). The germline V and J ends were trimmed by 5 bases and 8 bases, with 12 bases remaining between them. Germline V gene sequence: CDR1 SGHTA, CDR2 FQGNSA. The CDR3 is 12 residues long. CDR3 in amino acids: CASSHSAGEAFF. CDR3 nucleotide sequence: TGTGCCAGCAGCCACTCGGCAGGGGAAGCTTTCTTT.

The J gene is TRBJ1-4, the V gene TRBV4-1, with TRBD1 matching over 10 bases. Trimming removed 1 base from V and 8 bases from J; junction bases left unmatched: 7. The V gene's germline CDR1 is MGHRA and CDR2 YSYEKL. This CDR3 region has 16 residues. The CDR3 DNA follows: TGCGCCAGCAGCCAAGGTACGACAGGGGGCGGCGAAAAACTGTTTTTT. This translates into CASSQGTTGGGEKLFF.

V is TRBV10-1 and J is TRBJ2-5; 11 bases line up with TRBD2. The CDR3 is 17 amino acids. Germline V gene lookup returns CDR1 WNHNN and CDR2 SYGVQD (reference sequence). V lost 10 bases to trimming and J lost 1 base; unmatched junction nucleotides: 14. CDR3 DNA sequence: TGCGCCACCCCCCTACTAGCGGGGGTGCCTATCCAAGAGACCCAGTACTTC. Translation: CATPLLAGVPIQETQYF.

The V gene is TRBV4-1, the J gene TRBJ2-3; D perhaps matches TRBD2 (6 bases). Germline-derived CDR1 and CDR2 are MGHRA and YSYEKL. The CDR3 length is 16 residues. V lost 0 bases and J lost 5, with 15 bases in between. The CDR3 nucleotides read TGCGCCAGCAGCCAAGAGCTAGCGTCTTTATTAGATACGCAGTATTTT. As protein: CASSQELASLLDTQYF.

The chain joins TRBV6-1 to TRBJ2-3; 7 bases align to TRBD1. Germline V lookup: CDR1 MNHNS, CDR2 SASEGT. V lost 7 bases to trimming and J lost 3 bases; unmatched junction nucleotides: 1. The CDR3 totals 12 residues. CDR3 in DNA: TGTGCCAGCACAGGGGGTACAGATACGCAGTATTTT. Translating it yields CASTGGTDTQYF.

Notes on this clone: Additional DNA sequences in this sample encode the identical CDR3. The V and J genes are TRBV18 and TRBJ2-7; D gene uncertain. This CDR3 region has 12 residues. Trimming left V 5 bases short and J 2 bases short, with 7 bases between. Germline CDR1 KGHSH, CDR2 LQKENI. CDR3 in amino acids: CASSLEPYEQYF. The CDR3 bases are TGTGCCAGCTCATTAGAGCCCTACGAGCAGTACTTC. The variable domain in full, completed from reference TRBV18 and TRBJ2-7, reads NAGVMQNPRHLVRRRGQEARLRCSPMKGHSHVYWYRQLPEEGLKFMVYLQKENIIDESGMPKERFSAEFPKEGPSILRIQQVVRGDSAAYFCASSLEPYEQYFGPGTRLTVT.

J is TRBJ1-5 and V is TRBV4-2; 10 bases are shared with TRBD1. With V trimmed by 4 bases and J by 1 base, 10 bases remained unmatched. The CDR3 totals 18 residues. Germline CDR1 LGHNA, CDR2 YNFKEQ. The DNA for the CDR3 is TGTGCCAGCAGCCGTGAGACAGGGGGCGTGAGCAGCAATCAGCCCCAGCATTTT. Encoded protein: CASSRETGGVSSNQPQHF.

The V gene is TRBV7-8, the J gene TRBJ1-1; 8 bases line up with TRBD1. The CDR3 contains 15 residues. Germline V gives CDR1 SGHVS, CDR2 FQNEAQ. Trimming removed 2 bases from V and 1 base from J; junction bases left unmatched: 3. CDR3 DNA: TGTGCCAGCAGCTTAAATACAGGGGGGAACACTGAAGCTTTCTTT. Its translation: CASSLNTGGNTEAFF.

To note about this clone: Other DNA sequences of this sample code for an identical CDR3. The chain's CDR3 is CASSRTGGDTGELFF. In DNA form, the CDR3 reads TGTGCCAGCTCACGGACAGGGGGCGACACCGGGGAGCTGTTTTTT. The J gene is TRBJ2-2, the V gene TRBV18, with 11 positions matching TRBD1. CDR1 and CDR2 (germline): KGHSH, LQKENI. V shed 4 bases, J shed 3 bases, and the junction held 1 base outside the gene matches. The CDR3 runs to 15 residues.